The source of this TCR beta chain is a study of cytomegalovirus exposure and HLA in healthy donors. The CDR3 loop spans 14 amino acids. The junction had 7 bases not matched to a gene; V was cut back by 4 bases and J by 4 bases. CDR1 is SQVTM and CDR2 is ANQGSEA in the germline V gene. Findings and limits, study-wide: A previous analysis found most TCR beta V segments productive roughly 87% or roughly 30% of the time. A later analysis linked 16,951 TCR beta sequences to HLA alleles at 0.05 false discovery rate.

Use of 60 Vbeta and 13 Jbeta primers characterized the PCR. Only in-frame clones appear in the TCRdb table, and some are missing; sequencing was by immunoSEQ multiplex PCR. Of over 80,000 clones in the sample, around 80% were seen once. Concerning this clone: The antigen is undetermined.

The chain recombines TRBV29-1 with TRBJ2-5, with TRBD1 matching 9 bases. The sample comprised PBMCs. The clonotype was recovered from a man in his forties or fifties in good health and CMV-seropositive. The CDR3 region is CSVVHTGGLETQYF. CDR3 sequence (DNA): TGCAGCGTTGTCCACACAGGGGGCTTAGAGACCCAGTACTTC.